A selection of T cell receptor beta chains follows, all from one sample in a study of early T cells in non-severe SARS-CoV-2 infection. TCRdb re-analysed the 5' RACE reads in MiXCR, keeping a single row per CDR3 protein. This table has 40,000 or so distinct CDR3 sequences, 5.5% to 6.5% appearing once. Sequencing input: whole blood. The receptors shown here come from an adult who was a healthcare worker with PCR-confirmed SARS-CoV-2 infection or an uninfected control (not recorded which). The conserved cysteine and the conserved F or W are not part of the CDR3 here. Some rows mark clone size as missing; the rest say once, few, many or name a class of expanded clone.

cdr3_aa j_call v_call clone_size
ASSLKELAGSAQY TRBJ2-3 TRBV7-8 few
SGMSGLQYNEQF TRBJ2-1 TRBV20-1 many
SVVDNPYEQY TRBJ2-7 TRBV29-1 -
ASSLDGGDNQPQH TRBJ1-5 TRBV7-9 many
ATDYRGGNTEAF TRBJ1-1 TRBV7-8 many
SARVRTGSTGNSGEQY TRBJ2-7 TRBV20-1 many
ATSDWTGESGELF TRBJ2-2 TRBV24-1 many
SARGAKRDTQY TRBJ2-3 TRBV20-1 many
AWGLAGYNEQF TRBJ2-1 TRBV30 many
ASSGKGETNYGYT TRBJ1-2 TRBV3-1 -
SALPQETQY TRBJ2-5 TRBV29-1 many
ASRPTGGSYNEQF TRBJ2-1 TRBV27 many
ASSLDTPGSTDTQY TRBJ2-3 TRBV7-3 many
ASTPVSTPHEQY TRBJ2-7 TRBV7-2 many
AWSEQGYTQY TRBJ2-7 TRBV30 -
ATLLRPGQLNYGYT TRBJ1-2 TRBV10-3 -
ASSLDQGSQPQH TRBJ1-5 TRBV7-2 many
ASSGGPGFGAF TRBJ1-1 TRBV12-3/TRBV12-4 -
ASSLATGNQPQH TRBJ1-5 TRBV12-3/TRBV12-4 few
ASSAPRTASNYGYT TRBJ1-2 TRBV5-4 many
ASTPQSSYNEQF TRBJ2-1 TRBV7-2 -
ASSVRGFEQF TRBJ2-1 TRBV19 many
ASSPLAGGPETQY TRBJ2-5 TRBV7-3 -
ASSRWTGSSYNEQF TRBJ2-1 TRBV3-1 many
ASSPGYYTNQPQH TRBJ1-5 TRBV5-1 many
ASAQGQLYEQY TRBJ2-7 TRBV5-1 many
ASSQGPAGIAYEQY TRBJ2-7 TRBV4-3 many
ASRGQQASDNEQF TRBJ2-1 TRBV7-9 many
ASSQGTMGPNTEAF TRBJ1-1 TRBV4-1 few
ASSLGTQGHEQY TRBJ2-7 TRBV7-8 few
ASSLGGPGQSNTEAF TRBJ1-1 TRBV5-4 few
ASRGGRGGDTQY TRBJ2-3 TRBV12-3/TRBV12-4 -
ASSGGLNSPLH TRBJ1-6 TRBV7-3 many
AWTIGRSTRGGELF TRBJ2-2 TRBV30 many
ASSLTGWNEQF TRBJ2-1 TRBV7-2 -